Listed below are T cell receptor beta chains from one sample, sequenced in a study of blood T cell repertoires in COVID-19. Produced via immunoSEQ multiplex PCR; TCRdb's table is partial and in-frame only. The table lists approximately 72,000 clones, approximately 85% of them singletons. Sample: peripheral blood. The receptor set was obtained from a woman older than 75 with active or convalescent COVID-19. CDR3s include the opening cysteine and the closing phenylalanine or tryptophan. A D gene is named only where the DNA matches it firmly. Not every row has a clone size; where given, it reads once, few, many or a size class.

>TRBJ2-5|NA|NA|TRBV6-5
CASSYSLVQETQYF
TGTGCCAGCAGTTACTCGCTAGTCCAAGAGACCCAGTACTTC
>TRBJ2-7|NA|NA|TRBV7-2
CASVAGLTYEQYF
TGTGCCAGCGTTGCAGGGTTAACCTACGAGCAGTACTTC
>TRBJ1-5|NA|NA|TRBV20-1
CSASPGAQPQHF
TGCAGTGCTAGTCCAGGGGCTCAGCCCCAGCATTTT
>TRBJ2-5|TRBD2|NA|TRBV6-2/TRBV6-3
CASSYSLAGDRRETQYF
TGTGCCAGCAGTTACTCACTAGCGGGGGATCGGCGAGAGACCCAGTACTTC
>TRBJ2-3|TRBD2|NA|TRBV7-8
CASSLHLQLAGRTDTQYF
TGTGCCAGCAGCCTCCACCTGCAACTAGCGGGGCGCACAGATACGCAGTATTTT
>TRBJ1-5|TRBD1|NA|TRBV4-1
CASSQTGTENQPQHF
TGCGCCAGCAGCCAAACCGGGACAGAGAATCAGCCCCAGCATTTT
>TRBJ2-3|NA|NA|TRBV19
CASTPRVSTDTQYF
TGTGCCAGTACCCCGCGCGTATCCACAGATACGCAGTATTTT
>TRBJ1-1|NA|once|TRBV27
CASSLQAGHLEAFF
TGTGCCAGCAGTTTACAGGCTGGGCATCTAGAAGCTTTCTTT
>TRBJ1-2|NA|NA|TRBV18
CASSPVGSGNYGYTF
TGTGCCAGCTCACCAGTCGGATCGGGGAACTATGGCTACACCTTC
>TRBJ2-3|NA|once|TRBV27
CASSLRQSVQYF
TGTGCCAGCAGTCTCCGACAGTCCGTGCAGTATTTT